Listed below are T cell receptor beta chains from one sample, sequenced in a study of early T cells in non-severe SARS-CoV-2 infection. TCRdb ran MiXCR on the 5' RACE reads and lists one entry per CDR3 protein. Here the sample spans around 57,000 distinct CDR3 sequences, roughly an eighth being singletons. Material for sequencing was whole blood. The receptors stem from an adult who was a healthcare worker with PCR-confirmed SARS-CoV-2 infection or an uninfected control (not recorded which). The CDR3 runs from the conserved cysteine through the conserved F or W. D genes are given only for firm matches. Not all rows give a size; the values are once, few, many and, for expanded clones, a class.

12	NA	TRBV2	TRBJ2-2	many	CASSLGIGELFF	TGTGCCAGCAGTCTGGGGATCGGGGAGCTGTTTTTT
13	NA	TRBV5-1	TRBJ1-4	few	CASKVRDNEKLFF	TGCGCCAGCAAGGTCAGAGATAATGAAAAACTGTTTTTT
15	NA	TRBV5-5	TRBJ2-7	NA	CASSLGPAATYEQYF	TGTGCCAGCAGCCTCGGGCCCGCCGCCACCTACGAGCAGTACTTC
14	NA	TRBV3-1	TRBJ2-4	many	CASSQEGVSDIQYF	TGTGCCAGCAGCCAAGAAGGAGTTTCTGACATTCAGTACTTC
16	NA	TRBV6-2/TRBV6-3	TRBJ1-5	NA	CASSRDSGASNQPQHF	TGTGCCAGCAGCCGAGACTCGGGGGCTAGCAATCAGCCCCAGCATTTT
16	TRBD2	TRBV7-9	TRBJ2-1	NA	CASSLGLAGDYNEQFF	TGTGCCAGCAGCTTAGGACTAGCGGGGGATTACAATGAGCAGTTCTTC
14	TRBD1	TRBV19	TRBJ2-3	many	CASSSQGRADTQYF	TGTGCCAGTAGTTCACAGGGGCGGGCAGATACGCAGTATTTT
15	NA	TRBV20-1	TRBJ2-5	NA	CSARVPRTAQETQYF	TGCAGTGCTAGGGTACCGCGGACAGCCCAAGAGACCCAGTACTTC
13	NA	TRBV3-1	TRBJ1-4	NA	CASSQTRNEKLFF	TGTGCCAGCAGCCAAACGAGAAATGAAAAACTGTTTTTT
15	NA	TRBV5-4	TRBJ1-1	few	CASSLDLTGNTEAFF	TGTGCCAGCAGCTTGGATTTGACGGGGAACACTGAAGCTTTCTTT
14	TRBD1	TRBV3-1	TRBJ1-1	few	CASSQQGTGSEAFF	TGTGCCAGCAGCCAACAGGGGACAGGGTCTGAAGCTTTCTTT
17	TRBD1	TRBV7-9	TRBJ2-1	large	CASSPHVGTGGFDEQFF	TGTGCCAGCAGCCCACACGTGGGGACAGGGGGTTTCGATGAGCAGTTCTTC
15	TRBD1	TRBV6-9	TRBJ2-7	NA	CASYDRDRASYEQYF	TGTGCCAGCTACGACCGGGACAGGGCATCCTACGAGCAGTACTTC
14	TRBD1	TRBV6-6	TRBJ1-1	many	CASRHGQADTEAFF	TGTGCCAGCAGACACGGACAGGCGGACACTGAAGCTTTCTTT
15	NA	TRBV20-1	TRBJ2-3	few	CSAGRRLAGTDTQYF	TGCAGTGCTGGCCGTAGGCTAGCTGGCACAGATACGCAGTATTTT
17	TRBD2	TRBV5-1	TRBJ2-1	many	CASSQTTLAGGQNEQFF	TGCGCCAGCTCTCAAACGACACTAGCGGGAGGTCAGAATGAGCAGTTCTTC
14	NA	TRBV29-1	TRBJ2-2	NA	CSVEAHRNTGELFF	TGCAGCGTTGAAGCCCACCGAAACACCGGGGAGCTGTTTTTT
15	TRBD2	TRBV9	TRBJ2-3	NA	CASSVVSGATDTQYF	TGTGCCAGCAGCGTAGTAAGCGGGGCAACAGATACGCAGTATTTT
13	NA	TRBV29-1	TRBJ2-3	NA	CSVDPQGADTQYF	TGCAGCGTTGATCCCCAGGGCGCAGATACGCAGTATTTT
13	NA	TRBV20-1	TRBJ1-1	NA	CSAPDTVNTEAFF	TGCAGTGCCCCCGATACGGTGAACACTGAAGCTTTCTTT
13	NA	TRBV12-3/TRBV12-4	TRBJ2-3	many	CASKGGGADTQYF	TGTGCCAGCAAGGGCGGGGGCGCAGATACGCAGTATTTT
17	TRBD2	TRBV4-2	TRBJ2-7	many	CASSQAPVAGGTAEQYF	TGTGCCAGCAGCCAAGCACCGGTAGCGGGGGGCACCGCCGAGCAGTACTTC
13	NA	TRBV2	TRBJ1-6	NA	CASKTQGNSPLHF	TGTGCCAGCAAGACCCAGGGCAATTCACCCCTCCACTTT
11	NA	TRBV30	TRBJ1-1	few	CAWSKGTEAFF	TGTGCCTGGAGCAAGGGCACTGAAGCTTTCTTT
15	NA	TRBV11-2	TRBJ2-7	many	CASSLAPQGSYEQYF	TGTGCCAGCAGCTTAGCCCCTCAGGGTTCCTACGAGCAGTACTTC
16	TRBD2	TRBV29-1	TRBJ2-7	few	CSVESGLAGGPYEQYF	TGCAGCGTTGAATCTGGCCTAGCGGGAGGGCCGTACGAGCAGTACTTC
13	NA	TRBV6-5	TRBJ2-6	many	CASRFGGANVLTF	TGTGCCAGCAGATTCGGGGGGGCCAACGTCCTGACTTTC
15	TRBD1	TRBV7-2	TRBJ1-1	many	CASSLAGTGATEAFF	TGTGCCAGCAGCTTAGCCGGGACAGGGGCCACTGAAGCTTTCTTT
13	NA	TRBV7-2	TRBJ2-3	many	CASSFGNTDTQYF	TGTGCCAGCAGCTTCGGGAACACAGATACGCAGTATTTT
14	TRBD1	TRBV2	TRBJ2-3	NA	CASPNDREGDTQYF	TGTGCCAGCCCGAATGACAGGGAAGGAGATACGCAGTATTTT
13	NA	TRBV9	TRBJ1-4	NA	CASSMGGNEKLFF	TGTGCCAGCAGCATGGGGGGAAATGAAAAACTGTTTTTT
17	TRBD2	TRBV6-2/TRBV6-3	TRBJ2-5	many	CASSYSKTSGPQETQYF	TGTGCCAGCAGTTACTCGAAAACTAGCGGGCCACAAGAGACCCAGTACTTC
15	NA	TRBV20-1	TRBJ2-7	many	CSARDQGSGIYEQYF	TGCAGTGCTAGAGATCAAGGTAGCGGAATATACGAGCAGTACTTC
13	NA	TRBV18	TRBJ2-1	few	CASSPRTYNEQFF	TGTGCCAGCTCACCACGGACCTACAATGAGCAGTTCTTC
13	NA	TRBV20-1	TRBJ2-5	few	CSARRQTQETQYF	TGCAGTGCTAGAAGGCAGACCCAAGAGACCCAGTACTTC
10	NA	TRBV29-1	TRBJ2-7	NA	CSVEDLEQYF	TGCAGCGTTGAAGACTTGGAGCAGTACTTC
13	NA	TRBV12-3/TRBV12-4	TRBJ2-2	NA	CASPRDLGGELFF	TGTGCCAGCCCCCGGGATTTGGGCGGGGAGCTGTTTTTT
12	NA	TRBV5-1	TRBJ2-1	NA	CASSLGDNEQFF	TGCGCCAGCAGCTTGGGGGACAATGAGCAGTTCTTC
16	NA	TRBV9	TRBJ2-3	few	CASSAREGSLRGTQYF	TGTGCCAGCAGCGCAAGAGAGGGCTCCTTAAGGGGTACGCAGTATTTT
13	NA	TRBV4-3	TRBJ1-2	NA	CASSQGEGYGYTF	TGCGCCAGCAGCCAGGGGGAGGGCTATGGCTACACCTTC
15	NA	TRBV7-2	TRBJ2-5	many	CASSLEWGLLETQYF	TGTGCCAGCAGCTTAGAGTGGGGTCTTCTTGAGACCCAGTACTTC
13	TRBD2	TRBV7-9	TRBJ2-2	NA	CASSPGGSGELFF	TGTGCCAGCAGCCCCGGCGGGAGCGGGGAGCTGTTTTTT
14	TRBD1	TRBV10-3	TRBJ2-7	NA	CAISVGTDSYEQYF	TGTGCCATCAGTGTTGGGACAGACTCCTACGAGCAGTACTTC
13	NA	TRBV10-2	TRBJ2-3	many	CASLGGGTDTQYF	TGCGCCAGCCTGGGGGGAGGCACAGATACGCAGTATTTT
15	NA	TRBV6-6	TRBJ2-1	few	CASSSPVGRGNEQFF	TGTGCCAGCAGTTCCCCTGTGGGCAGGGGCAATGAGCAGTTCTTC
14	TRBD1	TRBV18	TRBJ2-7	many	CASSPGQGAEEQYF	TGTGCCAGCTCACCGGGACAGGGGGCGGAAGAGCAGTACTTC
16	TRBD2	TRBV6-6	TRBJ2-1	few	CASSGRTSGRGNEQFF	TGTGCCAGCAGTGGGAGGACTAGCGGGAGAGGCAATGAGCAGTTCTTC
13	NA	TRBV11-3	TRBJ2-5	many	CASSLMSQETQYF	TGTGCCAGCAGCTTAATGTCCCAAGAGACCCAGTACTTC
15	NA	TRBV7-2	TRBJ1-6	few	CASSQDVGYNSPLHF	TGTGCCAGCAGCCAGGATGTTGGATATAATTCACCCCTCCACTTT
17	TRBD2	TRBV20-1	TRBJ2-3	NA	CSAPGLAGGYSTDTQYF	TGCAGTGCCCCTGGACTAGCGGGAGGGTATAGCACAGATACGCAGTATTTT
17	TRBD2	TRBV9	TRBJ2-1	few	CASSVAPSGSSYNEQFF	TGTGCCAGCAGCGTAGCTCCTAGCGGGAGCTCCTACAATGAGCAGTTCTTC
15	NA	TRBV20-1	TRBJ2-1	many	CSAPLGSVLYNEQFF	TGCAGTGCTCCCCTTGGGAGCGTTCTCTACAATGAGCAGTTCTTC
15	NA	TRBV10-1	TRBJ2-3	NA	CASSARGPYTDTQYF	TGCGCCAGCAGTGCTAGGGGACCTTACACAGATACGCAGTATTTT
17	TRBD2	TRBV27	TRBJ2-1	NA	CASSRGTSGPTYNEQFF	TGTGCCAGCAGTAGAGGGACTAGCGGGCCCACCTACAATGAGCAGTTCTTC
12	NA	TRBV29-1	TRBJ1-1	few	CSVVLTNTEAFF	TGCAGCGTTGTACTCACGAACACTGAAGCTTTCTTT
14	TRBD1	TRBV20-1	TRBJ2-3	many	CSARAGGGTDTQYF	TGCAGTGCTAGAGCAGGGGGCGGAACAGATACGCAGTATTTT
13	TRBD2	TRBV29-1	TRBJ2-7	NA	CSVDLSGSHEQYF	TGCAGCGTTGACCTTAGCGGGAGCCACGAGCAGTACTTC
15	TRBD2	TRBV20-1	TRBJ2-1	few	CSATTGLAGDNEQFF	TGCAGTGCGACGACGGGACTAGCGGGGGACAATGAGCAGTTCTTC